This T cell receptor beta chain was identified during a study of T cell repertoires in cytomegalovirus infection. Study background: Recently identified HLA-C-restricted CMV epitopes were used, and well-studied HLA-B-restricted CMV epitopes were used as well. Indicated by public TCR beta signatures were CMV infection and matching HLA type.

This clonotype was found many times. The antigen remains undetermined. Germline CDR1 is SGHTA and CDR2 is FQGNSA. The CDR3 length is 16 residues. V gave up 7 bases and J gave up 8 bases; unmatched junction bases: 14. TCRdb independently ran MiXCR on the reads; one entry per CDR3 protein. The sample contains under 350,000 distinct CDR3 sequences, approximately 22% of which appear only once. General study points: Based on cumulative public TCR beta family frequency, carriers of CMV plus the relevant HLA were identified. Dominating the ex vivo response were HLA-C-restricted CMV-specific TCR beta clonotypes.

Sequenced material: cultured PBMCs, taken from culture after CMV antigen stimulation. The origin of this receptor is a human donor in good health (CMV status not recorded). Some clones in this sample may be carry-over from other donors' samples. The rearrangement links TRBV7-2 to TRBJ1-6; 7 bases are a match to TRBD1. CDR3 nucleotides: TGTGCCAGCACCCTACGTCAGGGGGGCGCGTATTCACCCCTCCACTTT. Its protein product is CASTLRQGGAYSPLHF.